The source of this TCR beta chain is a study of Ad26.COV2.S vaccination and SARS-CoV-2 variants. Noted treatment: roughly 18 received Ad26.COV2.S at low or high dose, single or two shots; roughly 5 received placebo; per-sample allocation not given. Material that was analyzed had been drawn on day 63 after the first vaccine or placebo injection. Based in Boston, the donor was an adult of 18-55 years. Per the germline V gene, CDR1 is SNHLY and CDR2 is FYNNEI. The CDR3 contains 13 residues. Trimming took 5 bases from V and 7 from J, leaving 12 bases between them. Produced via immunoSEQ multiplex PCR; TCRdb's table is partial and in-frame only. The table has about 320,000 clones, around four fifths seen once; the top ten hold 2.1%. General study points: Estimates derived from TCR breadth and depth analyses may have underestimated total T cell responses. Reported findings describe substantial breadth in spike-specific CD8+ and CD4+ T cell responses following vaccination. Vaccine recipients showed a spike-specific TCR breadth that was higher than in placebo recipients.

This clone was observed a single time. Antigen: not known. The chain carries TRBV2 and TRBJ2-1, with D uncertain. The sequence came from a person between 18 and 65 years old who received the Ad26.COV2.S COVID-19 vaccine or a placebo. The specimen comprised peripheral blood, sampled in a trial of Ad26.COV2.S vaccine versus placebo. The CDR3 spells CASSPSDGNEQFF. DNA for the CDR3: TGTGCCAGCAGTCCCTCAGACGGGAATGAGCAGTTCTTC.